The 32 T cell receptor beta chains below were found in one sample sequenced in a study of CD8+ T cells in alopecia areata. cDNA prepared by RNA extraction and subsequent reverse transcription served as the template for sequencing. Clones were read by immunoSEQ multiplex PCR, and TCRdb kept only the in-frame ones, dropping some. The sample holds fewer than 100,000 clones; less than 50% are singletons and the top ten take under 0.9%. The material sequenced was CD4+ T cells sorted from blood. Receptors were obtained from a human donor with alopecia areata.

This clone was counted a few times. The chain has TRBV5-1 and TRBJ2-7; TRBD1 matches 9 bases. J gave up 4 bases and V 4 bases, and 3 bases lay outside the gene matches. CDR3 length equals 13 residues. Germline CDR1 is SGHRS and CDR2 is YFSETQ. The CDR3 region has the DNA TGCGCCAGCAGCCGGGACAGGGATTACGAGCAGTACTTC. Protein sequence: CASSRDRDYEQYF.

In this sample, this clone turned up a few times. V and J are TRBV29-1 and TRBJ2-3; no clear D gene. V was pared by 1 base and J by 2 bases, with 7 bases between. The CDR3 is made up of 13 amino acids. Germline CDR1 reads SQVTM; CDR2 reads ANQGSEA. In DNA form, the CDR3 reads TGCAGCGTTGAAGGGCAGCACACAGATACGCAGTATTTT. Protein: CSVEGQHTDTQYF.

The chain has TRBV2 and TRBJ2-7; D tentatively fits TRBD1 or TRBD2 (6 bases each). CDR3 size: 15 residues. With 3 bases removed from V and 2 bases from J, the gap between germline ends came to 14 bases. CDR1 and CDR2 (germline): SNHLY, FYNNEI. CDR3 nucleotides: TGTGCCAGCAGTGAGGGTAGGGGGGCAACCTACGAGCAGTACTTC. Protein sequence: CASSEGRGATYEQYF.

About this clone itself: The sample carries other DNA sequences with the same CDR3. The rearrangement links TRBV5-1 to TRBJ2-5; no firm D call. Germline V lookup: CDR1 SGHRS, CDR2 YFSETQ. V lost 0 bases, J lost 2 bases, and 2 bases lay in between. The CDR3 is 12 residues long. As DNA, the CDR3 is TGCGCCAGCAGCTTGGATCAAGAGACCCAGTACTTC. Translated: CASSLDQETQYF. Supplemented by reference TRBV5-1 and TRBJ2-5, the full variable domain reads KAGVTQTPRYLIKTRGQQVTLSCSPISGHRSVSWYQQTPGQGLQFLFEYFSETQRNKGNFPGRFSGRQFSNSRSEMNVSTLELGDSALYLCASSLDQETQYFGPGTRLLVL.

The sample holds one count of this clone. The chain carries TRBV2 and TRBJ2-5, with 11 bases fitting TRBD2. CDR1 is SNHLY, CDR2 FYNNEI, per germline. The CDR3 has 15 residues. The ends lost 0 bases at V and 9 bases at J; junction bases unmatched: 6. The DNA of the CDR3 is TGTGCCAGCAGTGAAGCGCCGACTAGCGGGGACGCCCAGTACTTC. Protein product: CASSEAPTSGDAQYF.

This clone was detected only a few times. The rearrangement uses TRBV29-1 and TRBJ2-5, with unresolved D. The germline V gene encodes CDR1 SQVTM and CDR2 ANQGSEA. The CDR3 runs 12 residues. The ends were cut back, 3 bases at V and 2 bases at J, with 7 bases in the middle. CDR3 residues: CSVDKGQETQYF. CDR3 bases: TGCAGCGTTGACAAGGGACAAGAGACCCAGTACTTC.

This clone turned up a few times. The J gene is TRBJ2-1, the V gene TRBV4-1; TRBD2 matches 10 bases. This CDR3 is built from 15 residues. The junction had 6 bases not matched to a gene; V was cut back by 4 bases and J by 6 bases. The germline gives CDR1 MGHRA, CDR2 YSYEKL. This chain's CDR3 is CASSLPSGGGNEQFF. The CDR3 nucleotides are TGCGCCAGCAGCCTTCCTAGCGGGGGAGGCAATGAGCAGTTCTTC.

The chain recombines TRBV29-1 with TRBJ2-7; tentative D call: TRBD1 (6 bases). This CDR3 comprises 11 residues. V was shortened by 7 bases and J by 4 bases, with 11 bases between the two germline ends. The germline V gene has CDR1 SQVTM and CDR2 ANQGSEA. DNA for the CDR3: TGCAGCGGCCGGACAGCTTACGAGCAGTACTTC. Translating gives CSGRTAYEQYF.

The CDR3 DNA follows: TGTGCCAGCAGTTACCCGGGACAGTCGAGGGCCCAGTACTTC. This gives the protein CASSYPGQSRAQYF. The chain combines TRBV28 with TRBJ2-5; 7 bases line up with TRBD1. This CDR3 contains 14 residues. Trimming cost V 4 bases and J 9 bases; bases outside gene matches: 11. Germline V gene sequence: CDR1 MDHEN, CDR2 SYDVKM.

V gene TRBV7-2 combines with J gene TRBJ2-3, with D hard to call. This CDR3 is 13 amino acids long. The ends were cut back, 1 base at V and 4 bases at J, with 6 bases in the middle. CDR1 and CDR2 from the germline V gene are SGHTA and FQGNSA. In nucleotides, the CDR3 is TGTGCCAGCAGCTTAGATGGTCCAGATACGCAGTATTTT. Its translation is CASSLDGPDTQYF.

The chain recombines TRBV27 with TRBJ2-7; D gene unclear. Deletions cut 3 bases from V and 0 bases from J, with 12 bases between. This CDR3 comprises 15 residues. Germline-derived CDR1 and CDR2 are MNHEY and SMNVEV (reference sequence). The chain's CDR3 is CASSFAGRSSYEQYF. DNA for the CDR3: TGTGCCAGCAGTTTCGCCGGCAGGAGCTCCTACGAGCAGTACTTC.

The chain couples TRBV29-1 to TRBJ1-1, with D uncertain. Germline V gene data show CDR1 as SQVTM and CDR2 as ANQGSEA. Trimming shortened V by 6 bases and J by 0 bases, and 11 bases separated the two germline ends. CDR3 length: 13 residues. The chain's CDR3 is CSVLRFMNTEAFF. CDR3 coding DNA: TGCAGCGTCCTCCGATTTATGAACACTGAAGCTTTCTTT.

This chain uses TRBV7-2 with TRBJ2-3; no firm D call. There are 12 residues in the CDR3. V lost 5 bases and J 6 bases, leaving 9 bases between the germline ends. In germline, CDR1 is SGHTA, CDR2 FQGNSA. The CDR3 DNA sequence: TGTGCCAGCAGCATTCTTAGGGATACGCAGTATTTT. Its translation is CASSILRDTQYF. Using reference TRBV7-2 and TRBJ2-3 for the parts outside the CDR3, the full variable domain is GAGVSQSPSNKVTEKGKDVELRCDPISGHTALYWYRQSLGQGLEFLIYFQGNSAPDKSGLPSDRFSAERTGGSVSTLTIQRTQQEDSAVYLCASSILRDTQYFGPGTRLTVL.

The table lists this clone with a few counts. The chain has TRBV29-1 and TRBJ2-3; TRBD2 aligns across 7 bases. This CDR3 is built from 17 residues. CDR1 and CDR2 from the germline V gene are SQVTM and ANQGSEA. The ends lost 3 bases at V and 1 base at J; junction bases unmatched: 13. The CDR3 region has the DNA TGCAGCGTTGATGGGCGGGAGTGGAAGAAGGGCACAGATACGCAGTATTTT. Translation: CSVDGREWKKGTDTQYF.

This clone was found once. The gene calls are TRBV28 and TRBJ2-7; tentatively, D is TRBD1 (6 bases). Per germline, CDR1 MDHEN and CDR2 SYDVKM. The CDR3 loop spans 15 amino acids. V lost 1 base to trimming and J lost 1 base, with 11 bases between them. For the CDR3, the DNA is TGTGCCAGCAGTTTATTGGGGACATCGTCCTACGAGCAGTACTTC. This sequence encodes CASSLLGTSSYEQYF.

This clone occurred a few times. V usage is TRBV27 and J usage is TRBJ2-1; 11 nucleotides match TRBD2. Trimming at V came to 3 bases and at J to 4 bases, leaving 17 bases not matched to a gene. This CDR3 is built from 20 residues. Germline values: CDR1 MNHEY, CDR2 SMNVEV (reference sequence). CDR3 nucleotides: TGTGCCAGCAGTTTTCCAGTGCGTAGCGGGGGGGCCGGGCTTTACAATGAGCAGTTCTTC. Translated, it gives CASSFPVRSGGAGLYNEQFF.

The chain carries TRBV5-1 and TRBJ2-3; no clear D gene. Trimming left V 2 bases short and J 4 bases short, with 11 bases between. Germline CDR1 reads SGHRS; CDR2 reads YFSETQ. The CDR3 runs 14 residues. The CDR3 DNA reads as TGCGCCAGCAGCTTAACACGGCCCGCAGATACGCAGTATTTT. It specifies CASSLTRPADTQYF.

This clone was recorded once. This CDR3 is CAWNLGPYEQYF. CDR3 bases: TGTGCCTGGAACCTGGGTCCCTACGAGCAGTACTTC. This sequence joins TRBV30 and TRBJ2-7, with D uncertain. CDR3 length equals 12 residues. Germline values: CDR1 GTSNPN, CDR2 SVGIG (reference sequence). Trimming pared 4 bases from V and 2 bases from J, leaving 9 bases between.

The genes are TRBV30 and TRBJ1-5; TRBD1 matches at 7 bases. Trimming at V came to 1 base and at J to 7 bases, leaving 10 bases not matched to a gene. Germline V gene data show CDR1 as GTSNPN and CDR2 as SVGIG (reference sequence). The CDR3 runs 15 residues. CDR3 in amino acids: CAWSADRERGQPQHF. The CDR3 bases are TGTGCCTGGAGTGCTGACAGGGAGAGAGGACAGCCCCAGCATTTT. The full variable domain, its missing parts supplied by reference TRBV30 and TRBJ1-5, is SQTIHQWPATLVQPVGSPLSLECTVEGTSNPNLYWYRQAAGRGLQLLFYSVGIGQISSEVPQNLSASRPQDRQFILSSKKLLLSDSGFYLCAWSADRERGQPQHFGDGTRLSIL.

CDR3 amino acids: CASSQSQAEDGYTF. Written as DNA, the CDR3 is TGCGCCAGCAGTCAATCTCAGGCAGAGGACGGCTACACCTTC. This chain links TRBV23-1 with TRBJ1-2, with D unclear. TRBV23-1 is identified as an open reading frame with a role that is uncertain. Trimming removed 0 bases at V and 8 bases at J, with 13 bases between. The CDR3 contains 14 residues.

The rearrangement joins TRBV2 to TRBJ1-1; TRBD1 aligns across 9 bases. V shed 5 bases and J 5 bases; nucleotides not matched to a gene: 6. The CDR3 sequence is 14 residues long. The germline V gene encodes CDR1 SNHLY and CDR2 FYNNEI. The CDR3 reads CASSITGGPTEAFF. CDR3 bases: TGTGCCAGCAGTATCACAGGGGGCCCAACTGAAGCTTTCTTT.

The chain combines TRBV4-1 with TRBJ2-7, with 9 positions matching TRBD1. This CDR3 comprises 13 residues. With V trimmed by 8 bases and J by 2 bases, 4 bases remained unmatched. Germline loops: CDR1 MGHRA, CDR2 YSYEKL. CDR3 DNA sequence: TGCGCCAGCTCACGGGACAGGGCCTACGAGCAGTACTTC. Amino acids: CASSRDRAYEQYF.

V gene TRBV30 combines with J gene TRBJ2-7; 12 nucleotides line up with TRBD2. The CDR3 consists of 16 residues. J lost 8 bases, V lost 3 bases, and 14 bases had no gene match. Germline CDR1 reads GTSNPN; CDR2 reads SVGIG (reference sequence). CDR3 protein: CAWSADLLAGGLQQYF. The CDR3 coding sequence is TGTGCCTGGAGCGCTGACCTTCTAGCGGGGGGGCTCCAGCAGTACTTC.

This chain uses TRBV7-3 with TRBJ2-1, with 11 positions matching TRBD2. Trimming cost V 6 bases and J 1 base; bases outside gene matches: 2. The CDR3 totals 15 residues. Germline assignment: CDR1 SGHTA and CDR2 FQGTGA. CDR3 DNA sequence: TGTGCCAGCAGTTCTAGCGGGGGGTCCTACAATGAGCAGTTCTTC. Translated: CASSSSGGSYNEQFF.

The rearrangement links TRBV7-9 to TRBJ1-4; TRBD1 aligns across 9 bases. CDR3 length: 14 residues. Per the germline V gene, CDR1 is SEHNR and CDR2 is FQNEAQ (reference sequence). Trimming removed 2 bases from V and 7 bases from J; junction bases left unmatched: 2. The CDR3 nucleotides are TGTGCCAGCAGCTTAACGGACAGGGGTGAAAAACTGTTTTTT. This translates into CASSLTDRGEKLFF.

This chain uses TRBV9 with TRBJ2-1; 7 nucleotides align to TRBD2. Germline-derived CDR1 and CDR2 are SGDLS and YYNGEE. This CDR3 is 15 amino acids long. J gave up 4 bases and V 4 bases, and 8 bases lay outside the gene matches. The CDR3 DNA reads as TGTGCCAGCAGCCCCGAGGGGCGGGGGTACAATGAGCAGTTCTTC. This translates into CASSPEGRGYNEQFF.

In its sample, this clone was seen once. The chain carries TRBV30 and TRBJ1-2; 8 nucleotides align to TRBD1. CDR1 is GTSNPN, CDR2 SVGIG, per germline (reference sequence). This CDR3 has 14 amino acids. Trimming removed 4 bases from V and 4 bases from J; junction bases left unmatched: 8. CDR3 coding DNA: TGTGCCTGGACCCCTGACAGGGGTCTCTATGGCTACACCTTC. Translated: CAWTPDRGLYGYTF.

The sample holds a few counts of this clone. This sequence joins TRBV10-3 and TRBJ2-5, with no clear D. Germline lookup yields CDR1 ENHRY and CDR2 SYGVKD. This CDR3 contains 14 residues. V lost 3 bases to trimming and J lost 2 bases, with 10 bases between them. CDR3 in amino acids: CAISEVGYQETQYF. CDR3 nucleotide sequence: TGTGCCATCAGTGAAGTAGGGTATCAAGAGACCCAGTACTTC.

This sequence joins TRBV2 and TRBJ1-5, with unresolved D. From germline, CDR1 is SNHLY and CDR2 FYNNEI. This CDR3 region has 14 residues. V was trimmed by 5 bases and J by 4 bases, leaving 12 bases between them. The CDR3 DNA reads as TGTGCCAGCAGTCTCCGGGCCGCAAATCAGCCCCAGCATTTT. Translated, it gives CASSLRAANQPQHF.

V gene TRBV30 combines with J gene TRBJ2-7; possible D gene TRBD2, 5 bases. Trimming removed 3 bases from V and 0 bases from J, with 15 bases in between. Germline V gene data show CDR1 as GTSNPN and CDR2 as SVGIG (reference sequence). The CDR3 is 15 amino acids. The CDR3 loop reads CAWSVPGRDSYEQYF. CDR3 nucleotide sequence: TGTGCCTGGAGCGTCCCGGGGAGAGACTCCTACGAGCAGTACTTC.

Regarding this clone: One end of the junction is discordant with germline, which a read error may explain. The gene calls are TRBV2 and TRBJ2-3; tentatively, D is TRBD1 (5 bases). This CDR3 spans 13 amino acids. Germline CDR1 reads SNHLY; CDR2 reads FYNNEI. In nucleotides, the CDR3 is TGTGCCAGCAGTAAAGCAGGGACAGATACGCAGTATTTT. Translated: CASSKAGTDTQYF.

The CDR3 DNA sequence: TGTGCCTGGAGTGTACCCCGACAACAAGAGACCCAGTACTTC. Amino acid sequence: CAWSVPRQQETQYF. The chain employs TRBV30 and TRBJ2-5; D not certain. Germline lookup yields CDR1 GTSNPN and CDR2 SVGIG (reference sequence). V shed 0 bases and J shed 2 bases, with 10 bases lying between them. This CDR3 has 14 amino acids.